The 5 T cell receptor beta chains below all came from one sample that was sequenced in a study of prognosis after radiotherapy for stage I lung cancer. Amplicons of TCR beta CDR3 were generated from genomic DNA by two-round multiplex PCR. Primers specific to each TRBV and TRBJ gene were used in first-round PCR. TCRdb reprocessed the multiplex PCR reads with MiXCR, giving one entry per CDR3 protein. The sample includes 20,000 to 30,000 distinct CDR3 sequences, approximately 40% seen only once; the top ten take about 22%. This sample comprised PBMCs, obtained before or after stereotactic body radiation therapy (not recorded which). These receptors originate from a donor at least 50 years old with non-small cell lung cancer.

The CDR3 DNA sequence: TGTGCCAGCAGCTTACTATTCGACGGGGAGCTGTTTTTT. This codes for CASSLLFDGELFF. This rearrangement joins TRBV7-9 to TRBJ2-2; D is undetermined. Trimming left V 2 bases short and J 7 bases short, with 8 bases between. Per germline, CDR1 SEHNR and CDR2 FQNEAQ (reference sequence). The CDR3 runs 13 residues.

Remarks on this clonotype: Because it lacks the conserved phenylalanine or tryptophan at the end, this CDR3 is likely a read error. The rearrangement joins TRBV27 to TRBJ2-5; 7 bases are a match to TRBD2. Germline V CDR1 and CDR2: MNHEY, SMNVEV (reference sequence). The CDR3 is made up of 16 amino acids. The CDR3 is CASSWGGLVDQETQYL. CDR3 DNA: TGTGCCAGCAGTTGGGGGGGACTCGTCGACCAAGAGACACAGTACCTC.

This sequence joins TRBV28 and TRBJ1-1; possible D gene TRBD1, 5 bases. CDR1 is MDHEN and CDR2 is SYDVKM in the germline V gene. V lost 2 bases, J lost 4 bases, and 11 bases lay in between. The CDR3 runs to 14 residues. Here the CDR3 DNA reads TGTGCCAGCAGTTTACAGGGTCTCACCACTGAAGCTTTCTTT. It codes for CASSLQGLTTEAFF. Drawing the rest from reference TRBV28 and TRBJ1-1, the complete variable domain is DVKVTQSSRYLVKRTGEKVFLECVQDMDHENMFWYRQDPGLGLRLIYFSYDVKMKEKGDIPEGYSVSREKKERFSLILESASTNQTSMYLCASSLQGLTTEAFFGQGTRLTVV.

This chain links TRBV7-2 with TRBJ1-5; D possibly corresponds to TRBD1 (5 bases). Germline assignment: CDR1 SGHTA and CDR2 FQGNSA. The CDR3 runs to 15 residues. V dropped 5 bases and J dropped 7 bases, with 18 bases sitting between them. CDR3 DNA sequence: TGTGCCAGCAGCCCCGATTTGGGGGTCGGACAGCCCCAGCATTTT. Amino acids: CASSPDLGVGQPQHF.

Notes on this clonotype: This likely traces to a read error, being one base from a far larger clone. The genes are TRBV6-2 or TRBV6-3 and TRBJ1-1; D not resolved. Trimming left V 6 bases short and J 9 bases short, with 11 bases between. Germline V CDR1 and CDR2: MNHEY, SVGEGT. The CDR3 spans 11 residues. The CDR3 sequence: CASSPVSKAFF. The CDR3, as DNA: TGTGCCAGCAGCCCGGTGTCTAAAGCTTTCTTT.